Presented here are 23 T cell receptor beta chains from one specimen sequenced in a study of blood T cell repertoires in COVID-19. The data were produced by immunoSEQ multiplex PCR, yet TCRdb's version contains in-frame clones alone and is incomplete. The sample lists more than 75,000 clones, roughly 82% occurring once. Source material: peripheral blood. These receptor sequences come from a human donor in a cohort sampled during active COVID-19.

The gene calls are TRBV27 and TRBJ2-5; D is possibly TRBD1 (5 bases). V was cut by 6 bases and J by 1 base, with 24 bases left in between. CDR3 length equals 18 residues. Looked up from germline, CDR1 is MNHEY and CDR2 is SMNVEV (reference sequence). Here the CDR3 DNA reads TGTGCCAGCAGCCCTACCCACCCTCCATCAGGGTCCCAAGAGACCCAGTACTTC. It encodes CASSPTHPPSGSQETQYF.

This chain connects TRBV19 to TRBJ2-2; TRBD1 aligns across 8 bases. Germline assignment: CDR1 LNHDA and CDR2 SQIVND (reference sequence). The CDR3 extends over 14 amino acids. Germline trimming cut 4 bases from V and 5 bases from J; bases unmatched to any gene: 3. The DNA for the CDR3 is TGTGCCAGTAGTAGGGGACAGGTTACCGGGGAGCTGTTTTTT. Its protein product is CASSRGQVTGELFF.

The chain recombines TRBV5-1 with TRBJ2-1; TRBD1 aligns across 10 bases. After removal of 4 bases from V and 6 bases from J, the junction contained 10 bases not matched to a gene. Germline-derived CDR1 and CDR2 are SGHRS and YFSETQ. CDR3 length: 16 residues. The CDR3 coding sequence is TGCGCCAGCAGCCAAACGGACAGGGGGAGCCGCAATGAGCAGTTCTTC. Its protein product is CASSQTDRGSRNEQFF.

This chain joins TRBV5-1 and TRBJ2-7, with TRBD1 matching 7 bases. The CDR3 extends over 14 amino acids. V lost 4 bases, J lost 6 bases, and 10 bases stayed unmatched. Germline V lookup: CDR1 SGHRS, CDR2 YFSETQ. This CDR3 is CASSPKGAPPEQYF. CDR3 coding DNA: TGCGCCAGCAGCCCTAAGGGGGCCCCCCCCGAGCAGTACTTC.

This clone was seen only a few times. The chain uses TRBV19 and TRBJ2-7; 9 bases match TRBD1. The CDR3 extends over 15 amino acids. The trim removed 5 bases at V and 0 bases at J, leaving 5 bases unmatched. Germline CDR1 and CDR2: LNHDA and SQIVND (reference sequence). In DNA, the CDR3 is TGTGCCAGTAGTGCGGACAGGGGACTCTCCTACGAGCAGTACTTC. It is translated as CASSADRGLSYEQYF.

The V and J genes are TRBV6-6 and TRBJ1-2; no definite D call. Germline CDR1 reads MNHNY; CDR2 reads SVGAGI (reference sequence). This CDR3 is 15 amino acids long. V was shortened by 6 bases and J by 3 bases, with 17 bases between the two germline ends. The CDR3 DNA reads TGTGCCAGCAGAATGGTAGAAGAGGTGGACTATGGCTACACCTTC. It translates to CASRMVEEVDYGYTF.

The chain has TRBV6-2 or TRBV6-3 and TRBJ2-1, with TRBD1 matching over 9 bases. CDR1 and CDR2 (germline): MNHEY, SVGEGT. CDR3 length: 15 residues. V was clipped by 6 bases and J by 6 bases; unmatched bases: 9. This chain's CDR3 is CASSWRGQGINEQFF. CDR3 in DNA: TGTGCCAGCAGCTGGCGTGGACAGGGGATCAATGAGCAGTTCTTC.

This clone has just a few counts. The chain uses TRBV9 and TRBJ2-1, with TRBD2 as a possible D gene (6 bases). The V end lost 4 bases, the J end lost 9 bases, and 20 bases lay between the germline ends. Germline lookup yields CDR1 SGDLS and CDR2 YYNGEE. This CDR3 comprises 15 residues. DNA of the CDR3: TGTGCCAGCAGCAACGCTCCGACAGCCGGGGGTGAGCAGTTCTTC. Its protein is CASSNAPTAGGEQFF.

The V gene is TRBV27, the J gene TRBJ2-5; D might be TRBD2 (5 bases). The CDR3 loop spans 16 amino acids. Germline V gene data show CDR1 as MNHEY and CDR2 as SMNVEV (reference sequence). V lost 4 bases and J 5 bases, leaving 20 bases between the germline ends. The CDR3 DNA reads as TGTGCCAGCAGTTCCCTACTCGCGGGCCGTGGGGAGACCCAGTACTTC. Its protein product is CASSSLLAGRGETQYF.

Remarks on this clone: Other DNA sequences in this sample translate to the same CDR3. The V and J genes are TRBV18 and TRBJ2-3, with 14 bases aligning to TRBD2. The junction had 0 bases not matched to a gene; V was cut back by 0 bases and J by 1 base. The CDR3 has 17 residues. CDR1 is KGHSH, CDR2 LQKENI, per germline. CDR3 nucleotide sequence: TGTGCCAGCTCACCACCGGGACTAGCGGGGGGCACAGATACGCAGTATTTT. Translated: CASSPPGLAGGTDTQYF.

The chain has TRBV7-2 and TRBJ1-4; D perhaps matches TRBD1 (5 bases). The V and J ends lost 5 bases and 5 bases respectively, with 12 bases between them. The CDR3 covers 14 residues. Germline V CDR1 and CDR2: SGHTA, FQGNSA. The CDR3 sequence is CASSPRQLNEKLFF. The CDR3 nucleotides read TGTGCCAGCAGCCCGAGACAGTTAAATGAAAAACTGTTTTTT.

The DNA of the CDR3 is TGTGCCAGCAGCGTAGAACCCGTGGGCGGGAGGCCGAACACCGGGGAGCTGTTTTTT. This codes for CASSVEPVGGRPNTGELFF. The chain links TRBV9 to TRBJ2-2; 8 bases line up with TRBD2. CDR1 is SGDLS, CDR2 YYNGEE, per germline. The CDR3 runs to 19 residues. The V gene end was trimmed by 0 bases and the J gene end by 0 bases; junction bases not matched to a gene: 10.

CDR3 bases: TGTGCCAGCAGTGTAGAGTATGAGCAGTTCTTC. This translates into CASSVEYEQFF. The V and J genes are TRBV2 and TRBJ2-1; D is undetermined. CDR1 is SNHLY and CDR2 is FYNNEI in the germline V gene. With 4 bases removed from V and 8 bases from J, the gap between germline ends came to 6 bases. This CDR3 contains 11 residues.

The rearrangement uses TRBV6-5 and TRBJ1-6, with 7 bases aligning to TRBD1. The CDR3 covers 16 residues. Germline V gives CDR1 MNHEY, CDR2 SVGAGI. V shed 2 bases, J shed 9 bases, and the junction held 10 bases outside the gene matches. DNA of the CDR3: TGTGCCAGCAGTTACCCTCGGACAGGCGTTGCTTCACCCCTCCACTTT. Its translation: CASSYPRTGVASPLHF.

The genes are TRBV6-5 and TRBJ2-7; 8 nucleotides agree with TRBD1. Trimming cost V 8 bases and J 1 base; bases outside gene matches: 10. The germline V gene has CDR1 MNHEY and CDR2 SVGAGI. CDR3 size: 15 residues. This CDR3 reads CASSGGQGASYEQYF. For the CDR3, the DNA is TGTGCCAGCTCTGGAGGGCAGGGGGCATCCTACGAGCAGTACTTC.

The chain combines TRBV7-3 with TRBJ2-5; 9 positions match TRBD1. The V gene end was trimmed by 2 bases and the J gene end by 7 bases; junction bases not matched to a gene: 5. Germline-derived CDR1 and CDR2 are SGHTA and FQGTGA. This CDR3 contains 14 residues. Written as DNA, the CDR3 is TGTGCCAGCAGCTTAGGGACAGGGCGAGGGACCCAGTACTTC. Its protein is CASSLGTGRGTQYF.

This CDR3 reads CASSLAVRETQYF. CDR3 coding DNA: TGTGCCAGCAGCTTAGCGGTCCGGGAGACCCAGTACTTC. The genes are TRBV7-3 and TRBJ2-5; D not resolved. The CDR3 has 13 residues. V was pared by 2 bases and J by 5 bases, with 9 bases between. Germline CDR1 SGHTA, CDR2 FQGTGA. The variable domain in full, completed from reference TRBV7-3 and TRBJ2-5, reads GAGVSQTPSNKVTEKGKYVELRCDPISGHTALYWYRQSLGQGPEFLIYFQGTGAADDSGLPNDRFFAVRPEGSVSTLKIQRTERGDSAVYLCASSLAVRETQYFGPGTRLLVL.

The chain recombines TRBV7-2 with TRBJ1-3; 8 nucleotides line up with TRBD1. In germline, CDR1 is SGHTA, CDR2 FQGNSA. V lost 5 bases to trimming and J lost 4 bases; unmatched junction nucleotides: 4. The CDR3 is made up of 14 amino acids. Here the CDR3 reads CASSIRQGGNTIYF. Written as DNA, the CDR3 is TGTGCCAGCAGCATAAGACAGGGGGGAAACACCATATATTTT.

The chain has TRBV5-1 and TRBJ2-5, with a possible D match to TRBD2 (6 bases). The germline V gene has CDR1 SGHRS and CDR2 YFSETQ. Trimming removed 0 bases from V and 2 bases from J, with 8 bases in between. The CDR3 is made up of 14 amino acids. CDR3 residues: CASSLGDFQETQYF. CDR3 DNA sequence: TGCGCCAGCAGCTTGGGGGACTTTCAAGAGACCCAGTACTTC.

In this sample, this clone turned up a few times. The chain uses TRBV11-2 and TRBJ2-3; 9 bases are shared with TRBD2. Losses at the gene ends were 5 bases for V and 0 bases for J; bases not matched to a gene: 12. Germline values: CDR1 SGHAT, CDR2 FQNNGV. CDR3 length: 18 amino acids. The CDR3 DNA is TGTGCCAGCAGCGGGGACGCGGGGGGGGGCCCCAGCACAGATACGCAGTATTTT. It translates to CASSGDAGGGPSTDTQYF.

The V and J genes are TRBV7-2 and TRBJ2-7; TRBD2 aligns across 9 bases. This CDR3 is built from 15 residues. Germline V gene lookup returns CDR1 SGHTA and CDR2 FQGNSA. The junction had 1 base not matched to a gene; V was cut back by 0 bases and J by 1 base. CDR3 loop: CASSLASGGSYEQYF. In DNA, the CDR3 is TGTGCCAGCAGCTTAGCTAGCGGGGGATCCTACGAGCAGTACTTC.

J is TRBJ1-3 and V is TRBV10-1, with D unclear. V was clipped by 2 bases and J by 7 bases, with 15 bases between them. CDR1 WNHNN and CDR2 SYGVQD come from the germline V gene (reference sequence). The CDR3 consists of 15 residues. The chain's CDR3 is CASSEEGLGENTIYF. As DNA, the CDR3 is TGCGCCAGCAGTGAGGAGGGCTTGGGAGAGAACACCATATATTTT.

This chain connects TRBV19 to TRBJ2-5; 9 bases are a match to TRBD2. Germline V CDR1 and CDR2: LNHDA, SQIVND (reference sequence). The CDR3 is 17 residues long. Trimming cost V 4 bases and J 2 bases; bases outside gene matches: 11. The chain's CDR3 is CASSKATRTSAQETQYF. DNA of the CDR3: TGTGCCAGTAGTAAGGCCACACGGACTAGCGCTCAAGAGACCCAGTACTTC.